The clone carrying this TCR beta chain was found many times. Amplified regions were TCR beta CDR3 sequences from RNA transcripts. With the HTBI primer set, the TCR CDR3 went through a first round of RT-PCR. TCRdb ran MiXCR on the multiplex PCR reads and lists one entry per CDR3 protein. In the table there are roughly 600,000 distinct CDR3 sequences, about 15% of which are singletons. This sample was taken from a study of T cells in Graves' hyperthyroidism and ophthalmopathy. Patients with uncontrolled infections, other autoimmune diseases, pregnancy or lactation were excluded. This CDR3 has 18 residues. After removal of 2 bases from V and 0 bases from J, the junction contained 7 bases not matched to a gene. Germline CDR1 is MNHEY and CDR2 is SVGAGI.

This receptor was obtained from a woman aged 45-59 years with Graves' ophthalmopathy. The J gene is TRBJ2-3, the V gene TRBV6-5, with 11 bases fitting TRBD2. The sample was blood. The CDR3 sequence: CASSYGTSGSGSTDTQYF. The CDR3 DNA reads TGTGCCAGCAGTTACGGAACTAGCGGGAGTGGGAGCACAGATACGCAGTATTTT.